The clone carrying this TCR beta chain appeared a single time. Its target is not known. This sample is drawn from a study of cytomegalovirus exposure and HLA in healthy donors. Regarding the study as a whole: The number of N-insertions in an Asian-associated ancestry cluster was reportedly below the roughly 660-donor mean in a later analysis. V segments that were indistinguishable, TRBV6-2 and TRBV6-3 among them, were omitted from analysis. Presence/absence comparisons presumed near-even sequencing depth among donors.

The PCR was carried out with 60 Vbeta primers and 13 Jbeta primers. TCRdb's copy holds only in-frame clones and misses some; the assay was immunoSEQ multiplex PCR. The table has 200,000 to 250,000 clones, more than 75% seen once. The germline V gene encodes CDR1 MNHEY and CDR2 SMNVEV (reference sequence). V was clipped by 2 bases and J by 5 bases, with 7 bases between them. The CDR3 is 13 residues long. This TCR was sampled from a woman aged 40 to 50 in good health and CMV-seropositive. The gene calls are TRBV27 and TRBJ1-5; unclear D gene. The source material was PBMCs. The CDR3 DNA reads TGTGCCAGCAGTTTAAGGGAGTATCAGCCCCAGCATTTT. As protein: CASSLREYQPQHF.